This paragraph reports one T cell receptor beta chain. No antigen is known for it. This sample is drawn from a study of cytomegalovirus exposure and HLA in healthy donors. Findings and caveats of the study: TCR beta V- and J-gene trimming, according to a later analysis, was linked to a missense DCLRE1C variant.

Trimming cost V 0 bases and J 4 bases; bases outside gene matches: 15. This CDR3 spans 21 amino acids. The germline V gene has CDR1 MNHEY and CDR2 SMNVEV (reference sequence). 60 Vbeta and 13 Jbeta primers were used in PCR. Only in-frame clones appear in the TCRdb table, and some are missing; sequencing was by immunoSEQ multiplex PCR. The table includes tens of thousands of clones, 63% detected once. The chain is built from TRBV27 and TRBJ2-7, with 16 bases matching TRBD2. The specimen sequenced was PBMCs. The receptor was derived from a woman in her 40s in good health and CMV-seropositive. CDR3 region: CASSLSGGPGLAGGFHYEQYF. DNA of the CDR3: TGTGCCAGCAGTTTATCAGGTGGACCGGGACTAGCGGGAGGGTTTCATTACGAGCAGTACTTC.